The rows below give T cell receptor beta chains drawn from one sample of a study of blood T cell repertoires in COVID-19. Sequencing was performed with immunoSEQ multiplex PCR; in TCRdb, only in-frame clones are kept and a portion is missing. This table holds roughly 230,000 clones, approximately 84% found once. Sequences were obtained from PBMCs or T cells enriched from blood (not recorded which). These receptors were collected from a woman aged 45 to 65 who had been exposed to COVID-19. Both conserved end residues are part of each CDR3. A D gene is named only where the DNA matches it firmly. A row's size may be missing; if present it is once, few, many or a size class.

>TRBJ1-5|TRBV30|NA|NA
CAWRKGHLSNQPQHF
TGTGCCTGGAGAAAAGGACACCTTAGCAATCAGCCCCAGCATTTT
>TRBJ2-3|TRBV3-1/TRBV3-2|NA|NA
CASSPSPGLDTQYF
TGTGCCAGCAGCCCCTCCCCGGGACTCGATACGCAGTATTTT
>TRBJ2-7|TRBV6-2/TRBV6-3|TRBD1|NA
CASSSGTGRYEQYF
TGTGCCAGCAGTTCCGGGACAGGGCGGTACGAGCAGTACTTC
>TRBJ1-1|TRBV28|NA|NA
CASSALDGRVAFF
TGTGCCAGCAGTGCCCTCGACGGGCGGGTAGCTTTCTTT
>TRBJ1-2|TRBV14|NA|NA
CASSQDLRGLGYTF
TGTGCCAGCAGCCAAGATTTGAGAGGACTCGGCTACACCTTC
>TRBJ2-6|TRBV18|TRBD1|NA
CASSPETGGISGANVLTF
TGTGCCAGCTCACCTGAGACAGGGGGAATATCCGGGGCCAACGTCCTGACTTTC
>TRBJ2-5|TRBV9|TRBD2|NA
CASSGSGGAGETQYF
TGTGCCAGCAGCGGTAGCGGGGGGGCCGGGGAGACCCAGTACTTC
>TRBJ1-5|TRBV6-5|NA|NA
CARGGPERPQHF
TGTGCCAGGGGGGGGCCCGAAAGACCCCAGCATTTT
>TRBJ1-6|TRBV6-5|NA|NA
CASGTGNSPLHF
TGTGCCAGCGGAACAGGGAATTCACCCCTCCACTTT
>TRBJ2-1|TRBV5-1|NA|few
CASSLAGGNHEQFF
TGCGCCAGCAGCTTGGCTGGAGGGAACCATGAGCAGTTCTTC
>TRBJ1-3|TRBV10-3|NA|NA
CAISDSTVSGNTIYF
TGTGCCATCAGTGACTCGACAGTTTCTGGAAACACCATATATTTT
>TRBJ2-1|TRBV5-4|NA|NA
CASSLGLAPNEQFF
TGTGCCAGCAGCTTGGGACTTGCCCCAAATGAGCAGTTCTTC
>TRBJ2-7|TRBV13|NA|NA
CASMALGIGLNEQYF
TGTGCCAGCATGGCACTAGGGATAGGATTGAACGAGCAGTACTTC